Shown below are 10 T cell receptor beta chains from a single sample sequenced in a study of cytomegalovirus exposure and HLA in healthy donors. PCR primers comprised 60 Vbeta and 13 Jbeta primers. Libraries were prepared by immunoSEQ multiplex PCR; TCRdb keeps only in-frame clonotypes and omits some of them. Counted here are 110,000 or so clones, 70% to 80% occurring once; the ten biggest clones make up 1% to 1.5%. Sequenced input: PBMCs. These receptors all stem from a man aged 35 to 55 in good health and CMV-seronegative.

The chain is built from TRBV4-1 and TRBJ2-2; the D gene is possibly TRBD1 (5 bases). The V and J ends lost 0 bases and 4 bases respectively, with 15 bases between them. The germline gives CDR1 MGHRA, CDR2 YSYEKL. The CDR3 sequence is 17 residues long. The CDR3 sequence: CASSQDEQVQVTGELFF. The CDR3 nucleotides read TGCGCCAGCAGCCAAGACGAACAGGTTCAAGTCACCGGGGAGCTGTTTTTT.

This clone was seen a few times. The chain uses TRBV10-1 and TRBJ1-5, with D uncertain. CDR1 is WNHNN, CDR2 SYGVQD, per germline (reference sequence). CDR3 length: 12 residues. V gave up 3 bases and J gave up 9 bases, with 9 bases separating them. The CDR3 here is CASSEGLSPQHF. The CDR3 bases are TGCGCCAGCAGTGAAGGACTCTCGCCCCAGCATTTT.

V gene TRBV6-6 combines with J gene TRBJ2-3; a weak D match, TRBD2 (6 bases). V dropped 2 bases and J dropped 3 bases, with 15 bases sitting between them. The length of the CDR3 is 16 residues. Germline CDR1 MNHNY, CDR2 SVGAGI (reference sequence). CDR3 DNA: TGTGCCAGCAGTTACCAGCGGGTTGACCTTACAGATACGCAGTATTTT. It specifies CASSYQRVDLTDTQYF.

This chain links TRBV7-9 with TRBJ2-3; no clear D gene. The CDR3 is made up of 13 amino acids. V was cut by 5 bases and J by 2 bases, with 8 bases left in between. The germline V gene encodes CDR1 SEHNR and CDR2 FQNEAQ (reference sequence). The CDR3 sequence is CASSPEDTDTQYF. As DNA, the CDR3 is TGTGCCAGCAGCCCCGAGGACACAGATACGCAGTATTTT. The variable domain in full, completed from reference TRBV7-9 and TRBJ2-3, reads DTGVSQNPRHKITKRGQNVTFRCDPISEHNRLYWYRQTLGQGPEFLTYFQNEAQLEKSRLLSDRFSAERPKGSFSTLEIQRTEQGDSAMYLCASSPEDTDTQYFGPGTRLTVL.

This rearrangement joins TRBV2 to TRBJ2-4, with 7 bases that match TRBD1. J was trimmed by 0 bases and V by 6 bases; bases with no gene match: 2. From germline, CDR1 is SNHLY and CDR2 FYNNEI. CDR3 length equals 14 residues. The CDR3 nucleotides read TGTGCCAGCAGGGACAGGATAGCCAAAAACATTCAGTACTTC. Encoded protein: CASRDRIAKNIQYF. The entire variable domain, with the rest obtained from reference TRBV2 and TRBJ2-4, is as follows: EPEVTQTPSHQVTQMGQEVILRCVPISNHLYFYWYRQILGQKVEFLVSFYNNEISEKSEIFDDQFSVERPDGSNFTLKIRSTKLEDSAMYFCASRDRIAKNIQYFGAGTRLSVL.

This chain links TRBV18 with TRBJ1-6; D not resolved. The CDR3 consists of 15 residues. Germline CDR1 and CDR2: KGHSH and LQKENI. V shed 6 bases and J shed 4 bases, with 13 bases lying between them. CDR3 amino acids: CASSPPGEYNSPLHF. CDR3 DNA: TGTGCCAGCTCCCCTCCGGGTGAATATAATTCACCCCTCCACTTT.

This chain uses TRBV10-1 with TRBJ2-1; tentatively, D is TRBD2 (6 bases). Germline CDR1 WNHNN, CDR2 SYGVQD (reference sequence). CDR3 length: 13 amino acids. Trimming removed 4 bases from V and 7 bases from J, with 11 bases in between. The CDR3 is CASSGRDWNEQFF. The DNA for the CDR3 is TGCGCCAGCAGTGGGCGGGATTGGAATGAGCAGTTCTTC.

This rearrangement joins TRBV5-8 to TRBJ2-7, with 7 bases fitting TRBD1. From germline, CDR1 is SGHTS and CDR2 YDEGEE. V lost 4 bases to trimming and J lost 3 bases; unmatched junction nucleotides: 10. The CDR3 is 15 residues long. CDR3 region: CASSDRDRLNYEQYF. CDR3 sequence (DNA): TGTGCCAGCAGCGACCGGGACAGACTAAACTACGAGCAGTACTTC.

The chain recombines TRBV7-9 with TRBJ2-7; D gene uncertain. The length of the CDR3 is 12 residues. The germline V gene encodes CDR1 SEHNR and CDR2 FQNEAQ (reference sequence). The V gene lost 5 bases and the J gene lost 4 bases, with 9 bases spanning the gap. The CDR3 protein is CASSPSSYEQYF. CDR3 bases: TGTGCCAGCAGCCCATCGAGTTACGAGCAGTACTTC. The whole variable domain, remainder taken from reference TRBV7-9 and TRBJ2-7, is DTGVSQNPRHKITKRGQNVTFRCDPISEHNRLYWYRQTLGQGPEFLTYFQNEAQLEKSRLLSDRFSAERPKGSFSTLEIQRTEQGDSAMYLCASSPSSYEQYFGPGTRLTVT.

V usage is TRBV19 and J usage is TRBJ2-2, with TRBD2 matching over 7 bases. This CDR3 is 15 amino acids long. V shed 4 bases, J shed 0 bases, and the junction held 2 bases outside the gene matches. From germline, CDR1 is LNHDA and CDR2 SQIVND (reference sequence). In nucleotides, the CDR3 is TGTGCCAGTAGTAAAGCGGGGACGAACACCGGGGAGCTGTTTTTT. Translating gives CASSKAGTNTGELFF.